This TCR beta chain was identified during a study of early T cells in non-severe SARS-CoV-2 infection. Study-level background: Sequencing of bulk RNA from unsorted whole blood was done, without chain pairing.

Overall study findings and caveats: VDJdb matches were skewed toward anti-spike CD8 T cell responses.

The CDR3 consists of 10 residues. In germline, CDR1 is SQVTM, CDR2 ANQGSEA. The TCR library protocol was used to attach unique molecular identifiers. These identifiers were attached to individual cDNA molecules. TCRdb independently ran MiXCR on the 5' RACE reads; one entry per CDR3 protein. The sample has more than 90,000 distinct CDR3 sequences, 11% seen once. This clonotype was observed a few times. Its cognate antigen is unknown. A junction boundary mismatches the germline segment, possibly from a read error. V and J are TRBV29-1 and TRBJ1-3; D is ambiguous. The source is an adult who was a healthcare worker with PCR-confirmed SARS-CoV-2 infection or an uninfected control (not recorded which). The sequencing input was whole blood. The CDR3 is CSVEGNTIYF. The CDR3, as DNA: TGCAGCGTGGAAGGAAACACCATATATTTT.